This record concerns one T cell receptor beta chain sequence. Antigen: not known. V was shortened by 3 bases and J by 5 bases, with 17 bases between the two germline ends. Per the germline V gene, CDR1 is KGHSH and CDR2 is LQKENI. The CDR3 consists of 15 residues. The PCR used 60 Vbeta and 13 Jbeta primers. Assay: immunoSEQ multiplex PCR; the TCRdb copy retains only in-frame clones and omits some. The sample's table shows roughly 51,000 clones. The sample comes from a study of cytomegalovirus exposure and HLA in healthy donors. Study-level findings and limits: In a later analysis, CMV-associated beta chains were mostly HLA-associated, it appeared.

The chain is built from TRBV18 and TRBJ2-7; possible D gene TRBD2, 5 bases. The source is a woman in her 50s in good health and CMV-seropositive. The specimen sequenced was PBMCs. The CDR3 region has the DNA TGTGCCAGCTCACCTCGTATGGAGGCTTCGGACGAGCAGTACTTC. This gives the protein CASSPRMEASDEQYF.